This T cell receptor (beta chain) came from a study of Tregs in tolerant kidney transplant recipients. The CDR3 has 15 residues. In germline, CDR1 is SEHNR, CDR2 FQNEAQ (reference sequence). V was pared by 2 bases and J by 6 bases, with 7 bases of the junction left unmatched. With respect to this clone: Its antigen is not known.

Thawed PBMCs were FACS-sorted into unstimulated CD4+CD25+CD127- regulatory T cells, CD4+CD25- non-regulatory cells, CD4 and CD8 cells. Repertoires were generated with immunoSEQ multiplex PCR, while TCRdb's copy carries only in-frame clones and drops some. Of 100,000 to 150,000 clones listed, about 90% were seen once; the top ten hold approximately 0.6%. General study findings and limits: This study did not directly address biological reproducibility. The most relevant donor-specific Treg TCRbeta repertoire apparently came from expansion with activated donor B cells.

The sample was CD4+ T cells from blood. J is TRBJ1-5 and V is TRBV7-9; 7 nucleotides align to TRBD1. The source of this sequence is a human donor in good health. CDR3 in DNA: TGTGCCAGCAGCTTACTAGGGGGCGACGGTCAGCCCCAGCATTTT. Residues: CASSLLGGDGQPQHF. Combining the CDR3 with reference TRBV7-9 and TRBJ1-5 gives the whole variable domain DTGVSQNPRHKITKRGQNVTFRCDPISEHNRLYWYRQTLGQGPEFLTYFQNEAQLEKSRLLSDRFSAERPKGSFSTLEIQRTEQGDSAMYLCASSLLGGDGQPQHFGDGTRLSIL.